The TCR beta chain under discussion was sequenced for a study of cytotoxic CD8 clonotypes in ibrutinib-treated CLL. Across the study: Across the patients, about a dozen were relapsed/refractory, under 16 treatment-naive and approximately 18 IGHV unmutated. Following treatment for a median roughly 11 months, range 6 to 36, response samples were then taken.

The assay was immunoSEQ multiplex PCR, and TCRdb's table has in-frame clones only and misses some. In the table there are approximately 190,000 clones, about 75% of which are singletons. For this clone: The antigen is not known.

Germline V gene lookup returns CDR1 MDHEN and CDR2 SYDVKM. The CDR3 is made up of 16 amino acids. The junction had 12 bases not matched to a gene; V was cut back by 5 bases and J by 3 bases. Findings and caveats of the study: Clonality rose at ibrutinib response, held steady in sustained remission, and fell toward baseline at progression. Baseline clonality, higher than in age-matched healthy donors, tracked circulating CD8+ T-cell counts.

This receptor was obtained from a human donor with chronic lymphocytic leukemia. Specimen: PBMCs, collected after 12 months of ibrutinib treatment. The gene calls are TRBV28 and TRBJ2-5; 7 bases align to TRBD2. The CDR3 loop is CASSPEGAGVKETQYF. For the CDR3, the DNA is TGTGCCAGCAGTCCCGAGGGCGCGGGAGTAAAAGAGACCCAGTACTTC. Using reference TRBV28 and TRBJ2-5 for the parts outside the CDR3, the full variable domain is DVKVTQSSRYLVKRTGEKVFLECVQDMDHENMFWYRQDPGLGLRLIYFSYDVKMKEKGDIPEGYSVSREKKERFSLILESASTNQTSMYLCASSPEGAGVKETQYFGPGTRLLVL.